This T cell receptor beta chain was captured in a study of T cells in Graves' hyperthyroidism and ophthalmopathy (dated by TCRdb to the late 2010s). Concerning the study at large: Peripheral blood samples were taken at the time of initial diagnosis, prior to any treatment. TCR V-J signatures able to tell the groups apart were searched for in a discovery cohort of 100 patients, of whom over 40 had Graves' ophthalmopathy and roughly 57 had stable Graves' hyperthyroidism. Whether ophthalmopathy could be predicted prospectively was tested in an independent validation cohort made up of 18 to 20 hyperthyroidism patients plus 17 patients who later progressed to ophthalmopathy. In addition, the study compared T-cell repertoires in thyroid tissue and in blood from roughly 6 Graves' hyperthyroidism patients. The 80 to 100 discovery patients were randomly divided into training and test sets at a 7:3 ratio. According to the paper, TCR Vbeta CDR3 sequencing was carried out on 135 peripheral blood samples, which came from approximately 43 ophthalmopathy, around 75 hyperthyroidism and some 17 progressor patients. After blood sampling, hyperthyroidism patients were treated with methimazole at a starting dose of 30 mg daily, and ophthalmopathy patients were treated with high-dose intravenous methylprednisolone.

Graves' hyperthyroidism was defined as stable when no progression to ophthalmopathy occurred over 18 months of follow-up. The hyperthyroidism patients were between 18 and 65 years old and newly diagnosed, with a disease duration of less than 2 months. Patients with uncontrolled infections, other autoimmune diseases, pregnancy or lactation were excluded. Diagnoses relied on clinical symptoms, serum thyroxine and TRAb, thyroid ultrasound and orbital computed tomography. PBMCs were isolated from approximately 10 ml of fresh peripheral blood by Ficoll-Paque density gradient centrifugation. Trizol reagent was used to extract total RNA, and RNA quality was then checked on an Agilent 2100 Bioanalyzer. The CDR3 starts with the cysteine, ends with the phenylalanine, and has 16 residues. Kept here is only the CDR3 DNA, which spans 48 bases and is read in frame from base 1. A distance of 13 bases separates the germline ends of V and J, which lose 0 bases and 3 bases respectively. CDR1 SGDLS and CDR2 YYNGEE are derived from the germline V gene.

Amplification of TCR beta CDR3 regions was carried out from RNA transcripts. For the first round of RT-PCR on the TCR CDR3, the HTBI primer set was used together with the Qiagen OneStep RT-PCR kit. A second multiplex PCR round built the libraries, followed by size selection and purification. Sequencing of the libraries was done on an Illumina HiSeq2000 using paired-end 100 bp reads. The source study handled its data this way. SOAPnuke was used to process the raw data, with reads discarded if the reads contained adapters or uncalled bases, had a mean Phred below 15, or lacked an exact constant-primer or identifier match. High-quality paired reads were merged with COPE v1.2.5, and unique nucleotide sequences were defined as clonotypes. Clonotypes were aligned to IMGT TRBV, TRBD and TRBJ reference segments using MiTCR v1.1. The analysis included only V-J combinations with a frequency above 0.0001, which together covered 99.2% of the repertoires. A TCS score was defined as the ratio of F50 (clonal expansion) to E x V (chaos), with BLOSUM62-based TCRdist applied between CDR3 peptides within each V-J. Welch's t-statistics and random forest reduced 500 to 650 V-J features to about 12, which were used in a naive Bayes classifier (R e1071). The raw public reads went through TCRdb reprocessing: fastp at Q25, MiXCR clone calling, in-frame beta chains kept. CDR3 protein sequences are deduplicated, and each keeps its most common genes and DNA. These V and J calls rely on TCRdb rather than the paper's analysis. Across this sample there are fewer than 600,000 distinct CDR3 sequences, with 14% seen only once. Jointly, the top ten make up about 15% of the sample.

The paper's findings and limits, for the study overall: Ophthalmopathy was separated from stable hyperthyroidism by a 13 V-J signature model, with approximately 86% sensitivity and 81% to 82% specificity obtained in cross-validation and 80%/75% obtained in testing. In validation, the model predicted progression to ophthalmopathy with around 71% sensitivity and about 72% specificity, a median of 6.5 months before onset. Most expanded thyroid clonotypes (frequency above 0.001) were also found in blood, which suggests that blood repertoires may mirror thyroid immune responses. No statistical method was used to fix the sample size in advance, and group allocation was not hidden from the investigators.

A word on this clonotype: Its antigen specificity is not known. The input lacks base qualities; no much larger clone sits a single base away.

The TCR comes from a woman in her forties with Graves' hyperthyroidism. In this chain, TRBV9 is recombined with TRBJ1-3, with no confidently assigned D gene. Sequencing was carried out using blood. The CDR3 protein is CASSVANPGGGNTIYF. The DNA is as follows: TGTGCCAGCAGCGTAGCGAACCCAGGAGGTGGAAACACCATATATTTT.